This T cell receptor beta chain was sequenced for a study of T cell repertoires in cytomegalovirus infection (dated by TCRdb to the late 2010s). As for the study more broadly: The HLA type of each donor mattered for the analysis, because public TCR beta signatures pointed to carriage of CMV infection along with the matching HLA type. Overall study outcomes, separate from this receptor: Cumulative frequency of public TCR beta family members discriminated carriers of CMV infection plus the relevant HLA type in this cohort and an independent roughly 330-donor cohort. The ex vivo response was dominated by HLA-C-restricted CMV-specific TCR beta clonotypes, which also provided the single most frequent clonotype in two of eight donors.

V and J lose 2 bases and 2 bases, and a span of 19 bases separates them. From the cysteine up to the phenylalanine, the CDR3 has a length of 17 residues. The read is trimmed to its CDR3 DNA, 51 bases read in frame from base 1. Reading the germline V gene gives CDR1 SGHDN and CDR2 FVKESK. Comments on this clonotype: No antigen is known for it. Within one base of it there is no much larger clone, and no base qualities were kept.

The run used an Illumina HiSeq 1500. TCRdb's own reprocessing of the public reads used fastp at Q25 and MiXCR and kept productive beta chains. Duplicate CDR3 protein sequences are folded into a single record with the most common DNA and genes. The sample profile shows approximately 700,000 distinct CDR3 sequences; roughly 35% of them were found once. The ten largest clones add up to 2.5% to 3.5% of the sample. This chain is built from TRBV14 and TRBJ2-7; the D region is possibly TRBD1 or TRBD2, each matching across 6 bases. The specimen sequenced was PBMCs. This clonotype was obtained from a human donor in good health (CMV status not recorded). Some clones in this sample may be carry-over from other donors' samples. The DNA sequence reads TGTGCCAGCAGCCAATCGTGGAGGGCCAGGGGTACCTACGAGCAGTACTTC. It codes for CASSQSWRARGTYEQYF.